This T cell receptor (beta chain) derives from a study of blood T cells in healthy people across ages. A J-beta primer mix and a sample-barcoded 5' primer were used in a second PCR of roughly 7 to 12 cycles. A template-switch adaptor containing 12 random nucleotides labeled each cDNA molecule. MiXCR, run by TCRdb on the 5' RACE reads, gives a single entry per CDR3 protein. The data hold 2 million or so distinct CDR3 sequences, with around 48% observed a single time. The table lists this clonotype with a few counts. The CDR3 has 14 residues. The germline V and J ends were trimmed by 2 bases and 5 bases, with 12 bases remaining between them. Germline values: CDR1 MNHEY, CDR2 SVGAGI.

This TCR was recovered from a middle-aged woman in good health. This chain uses TRBV6-5 with TRBJ2-5; no definite D call. Sequences were obtained from blood. The CDR3: CASSYGVFRETQYF. CDR3 DNA sequence: TGTGCCAGCAGTTACGGAGTTTTTCGGGAGACCCAGTACTTC.